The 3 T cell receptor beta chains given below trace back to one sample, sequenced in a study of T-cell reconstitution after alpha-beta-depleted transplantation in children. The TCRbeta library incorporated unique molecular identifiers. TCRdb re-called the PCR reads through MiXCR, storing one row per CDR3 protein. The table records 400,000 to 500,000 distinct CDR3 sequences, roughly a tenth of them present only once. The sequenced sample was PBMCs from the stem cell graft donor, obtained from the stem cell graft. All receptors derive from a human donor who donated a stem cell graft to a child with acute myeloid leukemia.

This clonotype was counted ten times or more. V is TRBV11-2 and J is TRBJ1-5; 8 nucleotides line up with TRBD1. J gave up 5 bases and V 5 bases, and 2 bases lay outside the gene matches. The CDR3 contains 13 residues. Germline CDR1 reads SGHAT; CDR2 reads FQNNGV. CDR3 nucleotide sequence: TGTGCCAGCAGCCAACAGGGGGATCAGCCCCAGCATTTT. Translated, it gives CASSQQGDQPQHF. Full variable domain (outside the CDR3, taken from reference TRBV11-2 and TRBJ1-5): EAGVAQSPRYKIIEKRQSVAFWCNPISGHATLYWYQQILGQGPKLLIQFQNNGVVDDSQLPKDRFSAERLKGVDSTLKIQPAKLEDSAVYLCASSQQGDQPQHFGDGTRLSIL.

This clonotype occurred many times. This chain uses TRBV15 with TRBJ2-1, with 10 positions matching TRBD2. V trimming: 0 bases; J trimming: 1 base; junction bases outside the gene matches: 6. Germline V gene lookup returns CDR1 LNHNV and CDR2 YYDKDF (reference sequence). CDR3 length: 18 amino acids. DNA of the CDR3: TGTGCCACCAGCAGAGAGGCTAGCGGGAGTTTTTCCTACAATGAGCAGTTCTTC. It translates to CATSREASGSFSYNEQFF.

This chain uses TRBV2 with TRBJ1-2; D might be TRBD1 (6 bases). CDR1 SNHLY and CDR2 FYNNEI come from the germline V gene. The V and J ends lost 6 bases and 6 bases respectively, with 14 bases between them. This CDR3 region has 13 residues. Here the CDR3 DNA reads TGTGCCAGCAGAAGGGGGATTGTGGATGGCTACACCTTC. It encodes CASRRGIVDGYTF. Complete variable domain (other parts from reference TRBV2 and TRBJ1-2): EPEVTQTPSHQVTQMGQEVILRCVPISNHLYFYWYRQILGQKVEFLVSFYNNEISEKSEIFDDQFSVERPDGSNFTLKIRSTKLEDSAMYFCASRRGIVDGYTFGSGTRLTVV.